This TCR beta chain is from a study of cytomegalovirus exposure and HLA in healthy donors. The PCR used 60 Vbeta and 13 Jbeta primers. Assay used: immunoSEQ multiplex PCR; TCRdb lists only in-frame clones, some missing. The listing records 150,000 to 250,000 clones. CDR3 size: 14 residues. CDR1 is SGHRS, CDR2 YFSETQ, per germline. Trimming removed 4 bases from V and 1 base from J, with 9 bases in between. The J gene is TRBJ2-1, the V gene TRBV5-1; D uncertain. Sequenced material: PBMCs. The receptor was derived from a boy aged 5-17 years in good health and CMV-seronegative. The CDR3, as DNA: TGCGCCAGCAGCCCGAGAGGATCCTACAATGAGCAGTTCTTC. This encodes CASSPRGSYNEQFF.